This entry lists 8 T cell receptor beta chains sequenced from one sample in a study of CD8 T cells in Susac syndrome. Random hexamers were used to reverse transcribe the RNA input (roughly 0.5 to 1 ug). TCRdb recomputed calls from the immunoSEQ multiplex PCR reads with MiXCR, one row per CDR3 protein. Here the sample spans under 200,000 distinct CDR3 sequences, 90% to 95% being singletons. Specimen: CD4+ T cells from PBMCs. These receptors came from a human donor with Susac syndrome.

The chain is built from TRBV9 and TRBJ1-1; no definite D call. Between the trimmed V and J ends, which lost 0 bases and 0 bases, there was a span of 9 bases. The CDR3 is 15 amino acids. Germline assignment: CDR1 SGDLS and CDR2 YYNGEE. The CDR3 DNA follows: TGTGCCAGCAGCGTAGGAGGAGGGATGAACACTGAAGCTTTCTTT. This codes for CASSVGGGMNTEAFF.

The rearrangement uses TRBV7-9 and TRBJ1-5; D gene unclear. V lost 3 bases, J lost 7 bases, and 10 bases lay in between. CDR1 and CDR2 from the germline V gene are SEHNR and FQNEAQ (reference sequence). The CDR3 covers 13 residues. This CDR3 is CASSFALGQPQHF. The CDR3, as DNA: TGTGCCAGCAGCTTTGCACTGGGGCAGCCCCAGCATTTT. Using reference TRBV7-9 and TRBJ1-5 for the parts outside the CDR3, the full variable domain is DTGVSQNPRHKITKRGQNVTFRCDPISEHNRLYWYRQTLGQGPEFLTYFQNEAQLEKSRLLSDRFSAERPKGSFSTLEIQRTEQGDSAMYLCASSFALGQPQHFGDGTRLSIL.

This clonotype is a singleton in its sample. The chain has TRBV20-1 and TRBJ1-1; the D gene is possibly TRBD1 (6 bases). CDR3 length: 14 residues. Trimming cost V 5 bases and J 0 bases, with 13 bases left between them. Per the germline V gene, CDR1 is DFQATT and CDR2 is SNEGSKA (reference sequence). CDR3 loop: CSAAQGGMNTEAFF. CDR3 nucleotide sequence: TGCAGTGCTGCACAGGGTGGCATGAACACTGAAGCTTTCTTT.

The CDR3 protein is CASSTHTGPYGYTF. The DNA for the CDR3 is TGTGCCAGTAGTACTCATACAGGACCCTATGGCTACACCTTC. The chain recombines TRBV19 with TRBJ1-2; possible D gene TRBD1, 5 bases. The CDR3 is 14 residues long. The V and J ends lost 4 bases and 4 bases respectively, with 13 bases between them. Germline values: CDR1 LNHDA, CDR2 SQIVND (reference sequence).

As DNA, the CDR3 is TGTGCCAGCAGCCGAAGGGGGGTCGGGGAGCTAAGCGAGCAGTACTTC. This codes for CASSRRGVGELSEQYF. The V gene is TRBV7-2, the J gene TRBJ2-7; D is possibly TRBD1 or TRBD2 (6 bases each). This CDR3 comprises 16 residues. CDR1 SGHTA and CDR2 FQGNSA come from the germline V gene. Trimming took 5 bases from V and 6 from J, leaving 23 bases between them.

The rearrangement uses TRBV20-1 and TRBJ2-3; 7 positions agree with TRBD1. Germline V gene data show CDR1 as DFQATT and CDR2 as SNEGSKA (reference sequence). This CDR3 comprises 18 residues. Trimming at V came to 6 bases and at J to 6 bases, leaving 24 bases not matched to a gene. The CDR3 sequence is CSATNRWTGLVSQDTQYF. CDR3 nucleotide sequence: TGCAGTGCCACGAATAGATGGACAGGTTTGGTGTCGCAGGATACGCAGTATTTT.

This clonotype was seen a single time. V is TRBV6-1 and J is TRBJ2-1; D is possibly TRBD2 (6 bases). Trimming left V 6 bases short and J 5 bases short, with 14 bases between. Germline values: CDR1 MNHNS, CDR2 SASEGT. This CDR3 has 14 residues. DNA for the CDR3: TGTGCCAGCAGGGATAGCGGAGGGAACAATGAGCAGTTCTTC. It yields the protein CASRDSGGNNEQFF.

The genes are TRBV30 and TRBJ2-1, with unresolved D. The CDR3 is made up of 14 amino acids. Germline V gene data show CDR1 as GTSNPN and CDR2 as SVGIG (reference sequence). V was trimmed by 4 bases and J by 2 bases, leaving 12 bases between them. CDR3 loop: CAWIDPPTYNEQFF. CDR3 in DNA: TGTGCCTGGATCGACCCACCCACCTACAATGAGCAGTTCTTC.